One sample yielded the 4 T cell receptor beta chains listed below, sequenced in a study of blood T cell repertoires in COVID-19. The repertoire was sequenced with immunoSEQ multiplex PCR; TCRdb's copy has only in-frame clones and lacks some. This table has approximately 240,000 clones, about 86% appearing once. The sequencing sample was made of peripheral blood. All receptors come from a woman in her sixties with acute or convalescent COVID-19.

The genes are TRBV6-5 and TRBJ1-5; 7 nucleotides line up with TRBD1. From germline, CDR1 is MNHEY and CDR2 SVGAGI. CDR3 length: 13 amino acids. With 6 bases clipped from V and 6 bases from J, the junction kept 5 bases outside the gene matches. CDR3 sequence: CASRKTGSQPQHF. The CDR3 bases are TGTGCCAGCAGAAAGACAGGGAGTCAGCCCCAGCATTTT.

This chain joins TRBV4-1 and TRBJ1-1; 7 bases fit TRBD1. Germline V gives CDR1 MGHRA, CDR2 YSYEKL. This CDR3 comprises 17 residues. The trim removed 3 bases at V and 1 base at J, leaving 11 bases unmatched. CDR3 nucleotide sequence: TGCGCCAGCAGCCACCCTGACTCGACAGGGAAGAACACTGAAGCTTTCTTT. It is translated as CASSHPDSTGKNTEAFF.

This clone was counted once. The CDR3: CASSATSPGELFF. The CDR3 region has the DNA TGTGCCAGCAGCGCCACTAGCCCCGGGGAGCTGTTTTTT. This chain uses TRBV7-2 with TRBJ2-2, with D possibly matching TRBD2 (6 bases). This CDR3 contains 13 residues. With 5 bases removed from V and 6 bases from J, the gap between germline ends came to 10 bases. The V gene's germline CDR1 is SGHTA and CDR2 FQGNSA.

J is TRBJ2-6 and V is TRBV2; 7 bases line up with TRBD1. The CDR3 is made up of 18 amino acids. V was clipped by 6 bases and J by 0 bases; unmatched bases: 11. Germline loops: CDR1 SNHLY, CDR2 FYNNEI. CDR3 nucleotide sequence: TGTGCCAGCAGGGCAGGGGGAACCCTTACCTCTGGGGCCAACGTCCTGACTTTC. Protein sequence: CASRAGGTLTSGANVLTF.